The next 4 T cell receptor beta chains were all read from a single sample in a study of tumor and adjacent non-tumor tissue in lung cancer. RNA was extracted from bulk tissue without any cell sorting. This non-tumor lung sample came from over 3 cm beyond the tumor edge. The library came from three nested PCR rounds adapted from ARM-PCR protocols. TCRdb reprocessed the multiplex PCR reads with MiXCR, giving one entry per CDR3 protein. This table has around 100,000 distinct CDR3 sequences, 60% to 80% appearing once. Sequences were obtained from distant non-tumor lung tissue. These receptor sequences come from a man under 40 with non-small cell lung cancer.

The CDR3 coding sequence is TGTGCCAGCAGCCGGACTTGTAGCGCGAACACCGGGGAGCTGTTTTTT. Translation gives CASSRTCSANTGELFF. The J gene is TRBJ2-2, the V gene TRBV11-2; weak D call: TRBD2 (5 bases). Trimming stripped 5 bases from V and 0 bases from J, with 13 bases between. This CDR3 has 16 amino acids. CDR1 and CDR2 (germline): SGHAT, FQNNGV.

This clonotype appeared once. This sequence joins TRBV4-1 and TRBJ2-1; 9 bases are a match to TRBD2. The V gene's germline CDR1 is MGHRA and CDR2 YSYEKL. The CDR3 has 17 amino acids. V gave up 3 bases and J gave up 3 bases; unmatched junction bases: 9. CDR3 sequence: CASSQDPWREGYNEQFF. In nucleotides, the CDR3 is TGCGCCAGCAGCCAGGATCCTTGGCGGGAGGGCTACAATGAGCAGTTCTTC.

The CDR3 is CASSFQETHYF. Written as DNA, the CDR3 is TGTGCCAGCAGTTTTCAAGAGACACATTACTTC. J is TRBJ2-5 and V is TRBV6-5; D call uncertain. V shed 4 bases and J shed 14 bases, with 14 bases lying between them. CDR1 is MNHEY, CDR2 SVGAGI, per germline. This CDR3 has 11 amino acids.

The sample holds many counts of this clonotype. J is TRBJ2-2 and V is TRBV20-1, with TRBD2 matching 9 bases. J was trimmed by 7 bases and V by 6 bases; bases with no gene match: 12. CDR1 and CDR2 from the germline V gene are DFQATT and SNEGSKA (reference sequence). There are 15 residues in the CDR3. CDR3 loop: CSAVGAGGSNGELFF. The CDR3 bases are TGCAGTGCAGTGGGGGCGGGGGGGTCAAACGGGGAGCTGTTTTTT.